This T cell receptor beta chain was recovered during a study of blood T cell repertoires in COVID-19 (dated by TCRdb to 2020 to 2021). Regarding the research as a whole: Collaborator samples came from the United States, Italy and Spain and covered acute and convalescent phases of COVID-19. The prospective study material was composed of cDNA or gDNA derived from T cells, B-cell-depleted T cells, or PBMCs. Deeply sampled blood TCRbeta repertoires from subjects exposed to, actively infected with, or recovered from COVID-19 were included in the dataset. The repertoires were made available in a free public database intended to serve as a resource for research on the immune response to SARS-CoV-2. The samples were drawn from two sources: the first 160 participants of the ongoing ImmuneRACE study, and over 950 subjects contributed by 6 global collaborators. Nearly every sample came with metadata listing a de-identified subject ID, COVID-19 status, age in years and sex. Where available, HLA class I and class II types were taken from metadata supplied by the sample provider and were not determined by assay-based typing.

Collaborating institutions collected whole blood in K2EDTA tubes following their own protocols. For TCRbeta analysis, collaborators shipped samples in one of three forms: frozen whole blood, isolated PBMCs, or DNA extracted from either of those sample types. The immunoSEQ Assay, a bias-controlled multiplex PCR, was used to amplify TCRbeta CDR3 regions from genomic DNA. The source study handled its data this way. Nucleated cell counts per sample were estimated from amplification of reference gene primers within the assay. To quantify the absolute abundance of each unique TCRbeta CDR3 rearrangement, sequence reads were collapsed and filtered. For each sample, productive Simpson clonality was calculated as the square root of Simpson's diversity index across productive rearrangements. The clones in this table, taken by TCRdb from immuneACCESS, are in-frame only. Not every clone is retained; where verified, under half of the shortfall comes from an unresolved V gene, and the cause of the rest is unknown. D and trimming come from the DNA, and the V and J calls and clone size come from that table. Here the sample has 29,000 or so clones; 70% to 90% occur a single time. The ten most abundant clones make up over 3.5% of the sample.

Findings and caveats that apply to the study as a whole: How much clinical and demographic metadata was included differed by source and by participant, and the metadata was provided uncurated.

Concerning this clone itself: Its target antigen remains unknown. No per-base quality is available; no much larger clone lies one base away.

The clonotype originates from a human donor in a cohort sampled during active COVID-19. Material for sequencing was peripheral blood.

The CDR3 in this case is CASSEGQGYGAFF. The nucleotide sequence reads TGTGCCAGCAGTGAAGGGCAGGGGTACGGAGCTTTCTTT. The sequence is built from TRBV2 and TRBJ1-1; the D segment could be TRBD1, given 6 matching bases. From cysteine to phenylalanine, the CDR3 is 13 amino acids long. Solely the CDR3 DNA is kept, with 39 bases framed from the first base. V and J lose 1 base and 10 bases, and a span of 13 bases separates them. Sequences SNHLY (CDR1) and FYNNEI (CDR2) are obtained from the germline V gene.